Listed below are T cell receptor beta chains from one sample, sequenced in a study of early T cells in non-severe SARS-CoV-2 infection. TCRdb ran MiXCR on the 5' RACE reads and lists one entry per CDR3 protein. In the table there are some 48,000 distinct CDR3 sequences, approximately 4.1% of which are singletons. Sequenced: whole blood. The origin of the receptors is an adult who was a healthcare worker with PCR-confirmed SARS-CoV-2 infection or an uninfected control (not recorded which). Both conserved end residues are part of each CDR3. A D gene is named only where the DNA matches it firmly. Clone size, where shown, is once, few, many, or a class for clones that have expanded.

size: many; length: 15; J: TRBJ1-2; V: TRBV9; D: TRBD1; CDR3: CASSPGQIHSYGYTF; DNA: TGTGCCAGCAGCCCGGGACAGATCCATTCCTATGGCTACACCTTC
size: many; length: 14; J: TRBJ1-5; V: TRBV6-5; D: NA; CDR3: CASSLEYLGQPQHF; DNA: TGTGCCAGCAGCTTAGAGTACTTGGGTCAGCCCCAGCATTTT
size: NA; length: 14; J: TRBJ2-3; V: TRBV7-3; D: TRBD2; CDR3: CASTSGGHTDTQYF; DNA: TGTGCCAGCACGAGCGGGGGACACACAGATACGCAGTATTTT
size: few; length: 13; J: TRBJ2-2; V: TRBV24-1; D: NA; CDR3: CATSDLRGPGLFF; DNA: TGTGCCACCAGTGATTTGCGAGGCCCAGGACTGTTTTTT
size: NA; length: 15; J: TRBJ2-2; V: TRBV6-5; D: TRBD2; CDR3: CASSSAGGVTGELFF; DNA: TGTGCCAGCAGCTCAGCGGGAGGGGTAACCGGGGAGCTGTTTTTT
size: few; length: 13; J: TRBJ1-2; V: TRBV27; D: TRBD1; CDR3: CASSQGQIYGYTF; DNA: TGTGCCAGCAGCCAGGGACAGATCTATGGCTACACCTTC
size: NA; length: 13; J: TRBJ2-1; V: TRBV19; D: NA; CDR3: CASSTRAYNEQFF; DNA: TGTGCCAGTAGTACCCGGGCTTACAATGAGCAGTTCTTC
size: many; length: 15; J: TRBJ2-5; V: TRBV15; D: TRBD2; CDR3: CATSSLAGPQETQYF; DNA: TGTGCCACCAGCAGCTTAGCGGGACCCCAAGAGACCCAGTACTTC
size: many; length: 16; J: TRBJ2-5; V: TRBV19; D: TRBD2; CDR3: CASSLGLAVNQETQYF; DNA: TGTGCCAGTAGTCTGGGACTAGCGGTCAACCAAGAGACCCAGTACTTC
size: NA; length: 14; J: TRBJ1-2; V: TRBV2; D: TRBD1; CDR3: CASSALGTAYGYTF; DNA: TGTGCCAGCAGTGCCCTAGGGACAGCCTATGGCTACACCTTC
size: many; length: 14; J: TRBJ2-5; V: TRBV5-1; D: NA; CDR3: CASSFFGRQETQYF; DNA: TGCGCCAGCAGCTTCTTCGGCAGGCAAGAGACCCAGTACTTC
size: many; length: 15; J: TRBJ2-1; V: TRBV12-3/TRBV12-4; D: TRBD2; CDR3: CASRRSSGSVDEQFF; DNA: TGTGCCAGCAGACGATCTAGCGGGAGCGTTGATGAGCAGTTCTTC
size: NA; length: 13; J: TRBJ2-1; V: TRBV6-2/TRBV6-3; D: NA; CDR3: CASSSGREDEQFF; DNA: TGTGCCAGCAGTTCAGGAAGGGAGGATGAGCAGTTCTTC
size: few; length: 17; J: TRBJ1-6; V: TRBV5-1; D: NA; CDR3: CASSLGTGSSYNSPLHF; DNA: TGCGCCAGCAGCTTGGGTACAGGGAGCTCCTATAATTCACCCCTCCACTTT
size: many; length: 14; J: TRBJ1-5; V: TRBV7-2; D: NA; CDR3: CASSLAAPQEPQHF; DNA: TGTGCCAGCAGCTTAGCGGCCCCCCAAGAGCCCCAGCATTTT
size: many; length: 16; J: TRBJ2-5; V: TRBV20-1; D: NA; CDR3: CSARRGWVQTQETQYF; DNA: TGCAGTGCTAGAAGGGGGTGGGTACAGACCCAAGAGACCCAGTACTTC
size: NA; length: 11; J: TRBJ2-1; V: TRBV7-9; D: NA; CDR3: CASSLGNELFF; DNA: TGTGCCAGCAGCTTAGGCAATGAGCTGTTCTTC
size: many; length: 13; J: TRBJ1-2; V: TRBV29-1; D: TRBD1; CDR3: CSLRWDRMCGYTF; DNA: TGCAGCCTAAGGTGGGACAGGATGTGCGGCTACACCTTC
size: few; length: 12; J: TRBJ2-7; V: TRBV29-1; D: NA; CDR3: CSVAPSSYEQYF; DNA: TGCAGCGTCGCCCCCAGTTCCTACGAGCAGTACTTC
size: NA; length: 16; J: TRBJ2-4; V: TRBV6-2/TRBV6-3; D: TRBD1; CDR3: CASSKDRILAKNIQYF; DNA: TGTGCCAGCAGTAAGGACAGGATACTAGCCAAAAACATTCAGTACTTC
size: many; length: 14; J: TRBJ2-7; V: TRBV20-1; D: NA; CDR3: CSAPPGLRSYEQYF; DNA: TGCAGTGCCCCACCGGGACTCCGCTCCTACGAGCAGTACTTC
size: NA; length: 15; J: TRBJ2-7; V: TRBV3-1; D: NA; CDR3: CASSQAGSSSYEQYF; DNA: TGTGCCAGCAGCCAAGCGGGGTCAAGCTCCTACGAGCAGTACTTC
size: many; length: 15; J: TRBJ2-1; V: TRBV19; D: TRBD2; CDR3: CASTQLAGAYNEQFF; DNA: TGTGCCAGTACCCAACTAGCGGGAGCCTACAATGAGCAGTTCTTC
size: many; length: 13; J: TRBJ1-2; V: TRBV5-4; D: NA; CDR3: CASSLDRTGGYTF; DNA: TGTGCCAGCAGCTTAGACAGAACCGGGGGCTACACCTTC
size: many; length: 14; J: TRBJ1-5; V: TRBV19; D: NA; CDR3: CASSIRQADQPQHF; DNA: TGTGCCAGTAGTATACGACAGGCAGATCAGCCCCAGCATTTT
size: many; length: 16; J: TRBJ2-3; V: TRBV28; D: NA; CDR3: CASSLLGLPRTDTQYF; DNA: TGTGCCAGCAGTTTACTCGGCCTACCCCGCACAGATACGCAGTATTTT
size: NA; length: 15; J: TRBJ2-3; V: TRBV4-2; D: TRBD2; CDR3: CASSHGTSGGDTQYF; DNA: TGTGCCAGCAGCCATGGGACTAGCGGGGGAGATACGCAGTATTTT
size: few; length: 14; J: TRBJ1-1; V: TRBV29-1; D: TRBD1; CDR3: CSARQGPTNTEAFF; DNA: TGCAGCGCGAGACAGGGGCCGACGAACACTGAAGCTTTCTTT
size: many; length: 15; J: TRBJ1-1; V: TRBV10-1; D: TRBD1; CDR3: CASSETGEDNTEAFF; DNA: TGCGCCAGCAGTGAGACAGGGGAGGATAACACTGAAGCTTTCTTT
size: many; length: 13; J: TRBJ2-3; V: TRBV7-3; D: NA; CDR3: CASSLPGQDTQYF; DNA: TGTGCCAGCAGCCTCCCGGGGCAGGATACGCAGTATTTT
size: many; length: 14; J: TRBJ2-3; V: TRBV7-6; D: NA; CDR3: CASSLDSSTDTQYF; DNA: TGTGCCAGCAGCTTGGACAGTAGCACAGATACGCAGTATTTT
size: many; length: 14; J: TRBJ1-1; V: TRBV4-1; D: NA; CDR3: CASSQPILNTEAFF; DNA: TGCGCCAGCAGCCAACCAATTCTGAACACTGAAGCTTTCTTT
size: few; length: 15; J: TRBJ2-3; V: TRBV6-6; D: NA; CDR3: CASRRTSLSTDTQYF; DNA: TGTGCCAGCAGGAGAACTAGCCTAAGCACAGATACGCAGTATTTT
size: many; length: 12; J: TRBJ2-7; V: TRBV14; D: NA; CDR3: CASSQGTYEQYF; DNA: TGTGCCAGCAGCCAGGGGACCTACGAGCAGTACTTC
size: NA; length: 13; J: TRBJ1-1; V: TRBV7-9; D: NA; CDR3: CASSDGQNTEAFF; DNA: TGTGCCAGCAGCGATGGACAGAACACTGAAGCTTTCTTT
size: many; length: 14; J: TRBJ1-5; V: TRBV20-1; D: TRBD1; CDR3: CSAGTDYSNQPQHF; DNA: TGCAGTGCTGGGACAGACTATAGCAATCAGCCCCAGCATTTT
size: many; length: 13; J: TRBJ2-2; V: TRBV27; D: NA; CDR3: CASSPARGGELFF; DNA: TGTGCCAGCAGTCCCGCCAGGGGCGGGGAGCTGTTTTTT
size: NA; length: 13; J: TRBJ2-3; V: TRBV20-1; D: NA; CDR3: CSATGGSTDTQYF; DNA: TGCAGTGCTACCGGGGGATCCACAGATACGCAGTATTTT
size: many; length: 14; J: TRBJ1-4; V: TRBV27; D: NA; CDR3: CASSSPGRTEKLFF; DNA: TGTGCCAGCAGTTCGCCGGGACGGACCGAAAAACTGTTTTTT
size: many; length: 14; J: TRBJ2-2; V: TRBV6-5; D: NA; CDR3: CASSYGGHTGELFF; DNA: TGTGCCAGCAGTTACGGGGGCCACACCGGGGAGCTGTTTTTT
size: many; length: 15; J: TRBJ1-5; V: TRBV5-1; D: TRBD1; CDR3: CASSLTGVSNQPQHF; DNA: TGCGCCAGCAGCTTGACAGGGGTGAGCAATCAGCCCCAGCATTTT
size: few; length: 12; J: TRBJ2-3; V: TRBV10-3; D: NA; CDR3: CASGQGPDTQYF; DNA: TGTGCCAGTGGCCAGGGACCAGATACGCAGTATTTT